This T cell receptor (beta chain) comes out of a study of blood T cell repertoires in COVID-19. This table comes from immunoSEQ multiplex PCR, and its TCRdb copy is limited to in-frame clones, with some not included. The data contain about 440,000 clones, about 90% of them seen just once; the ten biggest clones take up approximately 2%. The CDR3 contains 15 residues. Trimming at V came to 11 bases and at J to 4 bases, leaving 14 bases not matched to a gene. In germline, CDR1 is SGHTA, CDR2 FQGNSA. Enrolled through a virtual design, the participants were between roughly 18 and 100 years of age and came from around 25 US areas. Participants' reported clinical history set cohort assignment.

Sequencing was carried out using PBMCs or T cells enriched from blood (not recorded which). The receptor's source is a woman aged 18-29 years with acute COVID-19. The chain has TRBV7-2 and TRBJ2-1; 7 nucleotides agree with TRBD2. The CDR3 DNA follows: TGTGCCTCTCAAGGACTAGAGGGGCCATACAATGAGCAGTTCTTC. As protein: CASQGLEGPYNEQFF.